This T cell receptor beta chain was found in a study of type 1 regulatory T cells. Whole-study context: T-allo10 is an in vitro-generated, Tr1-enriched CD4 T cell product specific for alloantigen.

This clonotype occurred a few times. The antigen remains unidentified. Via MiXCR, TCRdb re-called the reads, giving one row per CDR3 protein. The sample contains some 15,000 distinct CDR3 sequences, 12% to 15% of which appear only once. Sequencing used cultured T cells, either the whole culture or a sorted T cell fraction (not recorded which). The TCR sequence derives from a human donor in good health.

The CDR3: CASSALDSRFEQFF. Here the CDR3 DNA reads TGTGCCAGCAGCGCCCTGGACAGTAGGTTTGAGCAGTTCTTC. V gene TRBV7-8 combines with J gene TRBJ2-1, with D possibly TRBD1 on 6 matching bases. Trimming shortened V by 5 bases and J by 9 bases, and 17 bases separated the two germline ends. In germline, CDR1 is SGHVS, CDR2 FQNEAQ. The CDR3 is made up of 14 amino acids. The whole variable domain, filled in from reference TRBV7-8 and TRBJ2-1, reads GAGVSQSPRYKVAKRGQDVALRCDPISGHVSLFWYQQALGQGPEFLTYFQNEAQLDKSGLPSDRFFAERPEGSVSTLKIQRTQQEDSAVYLCASSALDSRFEQFFGPGTRLTVL.